The 27 T cell receptor beta chains below all came from one sample that was sequenced in a study of blood T cells in healthy people across ages (dated by TCRdb to the mid-2010s). The protocol used for the library was 5' RACE. The listed sequencing device is Illumina HiSeq 2500. The second PCR ran for about 6 to 12 cycles and used a J-beta primer mix along with a sample-barcoded 5' primer. In-frame beta chains were kept once TCRdb had trimmed the public reads at Q25 with fastp and called clones with MiXCR. Every CDR3 protein is listed once, alongside the most common genes and DNA of its rows. This sample has approximately 690,000 distinct CDR3 sequences in its table, and roughly 53% of those were observed once. In total, the top ten clones hold over 35% of the sample. The sequenced sample consisted of blood. These receptor sequences come from a man between 60 and 75 years old in good health.

The V gene is TRBV3-1, the J gene TRBJ2-2, with D hard to call. Trimming removed 8 bases at V and 3 bases at J, with 10 bases between. The germline gives CDR1 LGHDT, CDR2 YNNKEL (reference sequence). CDR3 length: 13 amino acids. In nucleotides, the CDR3 is TGTGCCAGCCGAGTGGATTACACCGGGGAGCTGTTTTTT. This codes for CASRVDYTGELFF.

The V gene is TRBV3-1, the J gene TRBJ1-1; no clear D. The CDR3 loop spans 14 amino acids. Germline assignment: CDR1 LGHDT and CDR2 YNNKEL (reference sequence). The ends were cut back, 3 bases at V and 0 bases at J, with 8 bases in the middle. CDR3 coding DNA: TGTGCCAGCAGCCAGTGGGAGGTGAACACTGAAGCTTTCTTT. This gives the protein CASSQWEVNTEAFF. The whole variable domain, filled in from reference TRBV3-1 and TRBJ1-1, reads DTAVSQTPKYLVTQMGNDKSIKCEQNLGHDTMYWYKQDSKKFLKIMFSYNNKELIINETVPNRFSPKSPDKAHLNLHINSLELGDSAVYFCASSQWEVNTEAFFGQGTRLTVV.

There are a few counts of this clonotype. The J gene is TRBJ1-1, the V gene TRBV3-1; D not resolved. The CDR3 sequence is 15 residues long. V lost 2 bases and J lost 7, with 17 bases in between. Per the germline V gene, CDR1 is LGHDT and CDR2 is YNNKEL (reference sequence). In DNA form, the CDR3 reads TGTGCCAGCAGCCAATTCCCCGATCGGCGCGGTGAAGCTTTCTTT. Amino acids: CASSQFPDRRGEAFF.

This rearrangement joins TRBV7-2 to TRBJ2-7; 10 bases fit TRBD2. The CDR3 loop spans 15 amino acids. Germline V CDR1 and CDR2: SGHTA, FQGNSA. V shed 5 bases and J 7 bases; nucleotides not matched to a gene: 11. The CDR3 bases are TGTGCCAGCAGCCCACTCCTAGCGGGGGACTATGAGCAGTACTTC. It codes for CASSPLLAGDYEQYF. Using reference TRBV7-2 and TRBJ2-7 for the parts outside the CDR3, the full variable domain is GAGVSQSPSNKVTEKGKDVELRCDPISGHTALYWYRQSLGQGLEFLIYFQGNSAPDKSGLPSDRFSAERTGGSVSTLTIQRTQQEDSAVYLCASSPLLAGDYEQYFGPGTRLTVT.

V is TRBV12-3 or TRBV12-4 and J is TRBJ1-6; the D is unclear. V shed 8 bases and J shed 6 bases, with 17 bases lying between them. This CDR3 spans 15 amino acids. CDR3 bases: TGTGCCAGCTGCCCCGACGGCTCCATTAATTCACCCCTCCACTTT. It yields the protein CASCPDGSINSPLHF.

In DNA, the CDR3 is TGTGCTAGTGGTTTCCTCACCTACAACGGGCTCTCCTACAATGAGCAGTTCTTC. It encodes CASGFLTYNGLSYNEQFF. This sequence joins TRBV12-5 and TRBJ2-1; unclear D gene. Germline CDR1 LGHNT, CDR2 FRNRAP. The CDR3 totals 18 residues. Trimming shortened V by 3 bases and J by 0 bases, and 18 bases separated the two germline ends.

The V call is TRBV20-1, the J call TRBJ1-2; perhaps TRBD1 as D (5 bases). CDR3 size: 12 residues. The germline V gene has CDR1 DFQATT and CDR2 SNEGSKA (reference sequence). The CDR3 loop is CIAKQGNRGYTF. CDR3 bases: TGCATCGCAAAGCAGGGCAATCGTGGCTACACCTTC.

The rearrangement uses TRBV3-1 and TRBJ2-7; D is unclear. Trimming took off 2 bases at V and 2 bases at J, with 10 bases between the two ends. The CDR3 covers 14 residues. Per the germline V gene, CDR1 is LGHDT and CDR2 is YNNKEL (reference sequence). The CDR3 loop is CASSQTDGAYEQYF. The CDR3 DNA is TGTGCCAGCAGCCAAACGGACGGAGCCTACGAGCAGTACTTC.

The rearrangement uses TRBV5-6 and TRBJ2-7; TRBD2 aligns across 8 bases. The germline gives CDR1 SGHDT, CDR2 YYEEEE. The CDR3 runs 16 residues. Germline trimming cut 4 bases from V and 0 bases from J; bases unmatched to any gene: 9. The CDR3 coding sequence is TGTGCCAGCAGCCCCTTTCTGCGGGGGGACTCCTACGAGCAGTACTTC. Amino acids: CASSPFLRGDSYEQYF. The entire variable domain, with the rest obtained from reference TRBV5-6 and TRBJ2-7, is as follows: DAGVTQSPTHLIKTRGQQVTLRCSPKSGHDTVSWYQQALGQGPQFIFQYYEEEERQRGNFPDRFSGHQFPNYSSELNVNALLLGDSALYLCASSPFLRGDSYEQYFGPGTRLTVT.

The chain joins TRBV5-1 to TRBJ1-2, with TRBD1 as a possible D gene (5 bases). This CDR3 has 16 amino acids. Germline lookup yields CDR1 SGHRS and CDR2 YFSETQ. V gave up 4 bases and J gave up 4 bases, with 20 bases separating them. The CDR3 loop reads CASSPQVGAAGYGYTF. DNA for the CDR3: TGCGCCAGCAGCCCACAGGTAGGGGCTGCCGGCTATGGCTACACCTTC.

The J gene is TRBJ2-3, the V gene TRBV7-6, with D possibly TRBD2 on 6 matching bases. CDR3 length: 15 residues. From germline, CDR1 is SGHVS and CDR2 FNYEAQ. Between the trimmed V and J ends, which lost 5 bases and 4 bases, there was a span of 16 bases. The chain's CDR3 is CASSPGRSVADTQYF. CDR3 nucleotide sequence: TGTGCCAGCAGCCCAGGGAGGTCTGTGGCAGATACGCAGTATTTT.

This clonotype was counted ten times or more. The chain is built from TRBV7-2 and TRBJ2-7, with 7 bases lining up with TRBD1. The CDR3 contains 16 residues. V lost 4 bases and J lost 3; bases outside the gene matches: 12. Germline lookup yields CDR1 SGHTA and CDR2 FQGNSA. The chain's CDR3 is CASSSRSDRARYEQYF. CDR3 coding DNA: TGTGCCAGCAGCTCAAGAAGCGACAGGGCTCGCTACGAGCAGTACTTC.

Worth noting for this clonotype: The junction does not match germline at one end; this may be a read error. J is TRBJ2-1 and V is TRBV20-1, with a weak D call TRBD2 (6 bases). Germline lookup yields CDR1 DFQATT and CDR2 SNEGSKA (reference sequence). The CDR3 extends over 16 amino acids. For the CDR3, the DNA is TGCAGTGCTAGAATAGCTAGCGCTCTCTCCTACGATGAGCAGTTCTTC. Its protein product is CSARIASALSYDEQFF.

This clonotype appeared a few times. The J gene is TRBJ2-3, the V gene TRBV4-2; a weak D match, TRBD1 (5 bases). V lost 1 base, J lost 2 bases, and 7 bases lay in between. The germline V gene encodes CDR1 LGHNA and CDR2 YNFKEQ. The CDR3 loop spans 14 amino acids. The CDR3 loop reads CASSQGQLTDTQYF. The CDR3 nucleotides are TGTGCCAGCAGCCAAGGACAGCTCACAGATACGCAGTATTTT.

This clonotype showed up just once. A clone one base away is much larger, so this may be a read error. This rearrangement joins TRBV3-1 to TRBJ2-1, with D hard to call. Deletions cut 2 bases from V and 6 bases from J, with 14 bases between. The CDR3 runs to 15 residues. CDR1 LGHDT and CDR2 YNNKEL come from the germline V gene (reference sequence). The CDR3 bases are TGTGCCAGCAGCCAATATTTCAGGTCCAGCAATGAGCAGTTCTTC. Its translation: CASSQYFRSSNEQFF.

The genes are TRBV28 and TRBJ2-1, with TRBD2 matching 8 bases. V lost 6 bases to trimming and J lost 5 bases; unmatched junction nucleotides: 6. Germline V gene lookup returns CDR1 MDHEN and CDR2 SYDVKM. The CDR3 runs 14 residues. CDR3 DNA: TGTGCCAGCAGGATAGCGGGGAGTAACAATGAGCAGTTCTTC. Translated: CASRIAGSNNEQFF.

This clonotype has only a few counts. The CDR3 loop is CSVRGRMNYGYTF. The CDR3 DNA reads as TGCAGCGTCAGGGGTAGGATGAACTATGGCTACACCTTC. The chain links TRBV29-1 to TRBJ1-2; a weak D match, TRBD1 (6 bases). Trimming stripped 6 bases from V and 2 bases from J, with 13 bases between. The CDR3 has 13 amino acids. Looked up from germline, CDR1 is SQVTM and CDR2 is ANQGSEA. The full variable domain, in which reference TRBV29-1 and TRBJ1-2 provide the parts outside the CDR3, is SAVISQKPSRDICQRGTSLTIQCQVDSQVTMMFWYRQQPGQSLTLIATANQGSEATYESGFVIDKFPISRPNLTFSTLTVSNMSPEDSSIYLCSVRGRMNYGYTFGSGTRLTVV.

The chain combines TRBV9 with TRBJ2-5, with D perhaps TRBD2 (6 bases). CDR3 length: 16 amino acids. Germline V gives CDR1 SGDLS, CDR2 YYNGEE. With 0 bases removed from V and 4 bases from J, the gap between germline ends came to 16 bases. In DNA, the CDR3 is TGTGCCAGCAGCGTAGGGGGGGTGGACCTTGGAGAGACCCAGTACTTC. Amino acids: CASSVGGVDLGETQYF.

The J gene is TRBJ2-5, the V gene TRBV15; TRBD1 is a possible D gene (5 bases). Germline V gene data show CDR1 as LNHNV and CDR2 as YYDKDF (reference sequence). This CDR3 is 15 amino acids long. Trimming removed 0 bases from V and 3 bases from J, with 11 bases in between. The CDR3 bases are TGTGCCACCAGCAGAGATCTGACAGTTAAAGAGACCCAGTACTTC. Translating it yields CATSRDLTVKETQYF.

This clonotype was seen only a few times. This sequence joins TRBV29-1 and TRBJ2-7, with TRBD1 identical over 10 bases. CDR3 length equals 14 residues. In germline, CDR1 is SQVTM, CDR2 ANQGSEA. V was clipped by 6 bases and J by 3 bases; unmatched bases: 8. The CDR3 protein is CSVTDGTGVYEQYF. CDR3 sequence (DNA): TGCAGCGTAACCGACGGGACAGGGGTCTACGAGCAGTACTTC.

The rearrangement joins TRBV5-6 to TRBJ1-6; 7 nucleotides line up with TRBD1. This CDR3 region has 15 residues. V lost 2 bases to trimming and J lost 5 bases; unmatched junction nucleotides: 4. Germline-derived CDR1 and CDR2 are SGHDT and YYEEEE. DNA of the CDR3: TGTGCCAGCAGCTTACCACAGGGGAATAATTCACCCCTCCACTTT. Protein: CASSLPQGNNSPLHF.

The chain combines TRBV20-1 with TRBJ2-3; TRBD2 might be the D (6 bases). The CDR3 has 14 amino acids. CDR1 is DFQATT, CDR2 SNEGSKA, per germline (reference sequence). V shed 6 bases and J shed 1 base, with 14 bases lying between them. CDR3 loop: CSALEERGTDTQYF. DNA of the CDR3: TGCAGTGCCCTAGAGGAGCGGGGCACAGATACGCAGTATTTT.

The CDR3 sequence is CSARASGAIRETQYF. The CDR3 bases are TGCAGTGCTAGAGCTTCCGGGGCGATTAGGGAGACCCAGTACTTC. This chain uses TRBV20-1 with TRBJ2-4; tentatively, D is TRBD1 or TRBD2 (5 bases each). The end of the DNA is better explained by TRBJ2-5, so the J call may be wrong. The CDR3 is 15 amino acids. CDR1 is DFQATT, CDR2 SNEGSKA, per germline (reference sequence).

The count of this clonotype is one. V usage is TRBV5-6 and J usage is TRBJ2-7; D perhaps matches TRBD2 (5 bases). The CDR3 is 14 residues long. Trimming took off 6 bases at V and 1 base at J, with 14 bases between the two ends. CDR1 SGHDT and CDR2 YYEEEE come from the germline V gene. CDR3 nucleotides: TGTGCCAGCAACACTAGGGAGTTTTCCTACGAGCAGTACTTC. It specifies CASNTREFSYEQYF. Variable domain in full (rest from reference TRBV5-6 and TRBJ2-7): DAGVTQSPTHLIKTRGQQVTLRCSPKSGHDTVSWYQQALGQGPQFIFQYYEEEERQRGNFPDRFSGHQFPNYSSELNVNALLLGDSALYLCASNTREFSYEQYFGPGTRLTVT.

The chain links TRBV20-1 to TRBJ1-2, with no clear D. Germline CDR1 reads DFQATT; CDR2 reads SNEGSKA (reference sequence). V lost 3 bases and J 7 bases, leaving 9 bases between the germline ends. CDR3 length: 11 residues. Here the CDR3 reads CSASGRAGYTF. In DNA, the CDR3 is TGCAGTGCTAGTGGACGGGCTGGCTACACCTTC.

This clonotype was observed at least ten times. The V gene is TRBV10-2, the J gene TRBJ2-1; either TRBD1 or TRBD2 may fit D (6 bases each). The CDR3 extends over 14 amino acids. V was trimmed by 3 bases and J by 3 bases, leaving 9 bases between them. Per germline, CDR1 WSHSY and CDR2 SAAADI. CDR3 sequence: CASSEEGGYNEQFF. In DNA form, the CDR3 reads TGCGCCAGCAGTGAAGAGGGGGGCTACAATGAGCAGTTCTTC.

The genes are TRBV5-1 and TRBJ2-5, with no clear D. There are 14 residues in the CDR3. V gave up 7 bases and J gave up 2 bases, with 15 bases separating them. Per the germline V gene, CDR1 is SGHRS and CDR2 is YFSETQ. The CDR3 sequence: CASAPFGQQETQYF. For the CDR3, the DNA is TGCGCCAGCGCACCGTTCGGGCAGCAAGAGACCCAGTACTTC.